This is a list of T cell receptor beta chains from one sample in a study of blood T cell repertoires in COVID-19. Produced via immunoSEQ multiplex PCR; TCRdb's table is partial and in-frame only. Of fewer than 120,000 clones listed, roughly 79% were seen once; the top ten hold roughly 17%. Material: peripheral blood. These receptors came from a woman older than 75 with active or convalescent COVID-19. Both conserved end residues are part of each CDR3.

j_gene | v_gene | CDR3aa
TRBJ1-2 | TRBV28 | CASSLQPGQYGYTF
TRBJ1-2 | TRBV14 | CASSQSGQGANGYTF
TRBJ2-5 | TRBV2 | CASSVNRRETQYF
TRBJ1-3 | TRBV19 | CASRSRQISGNTIYF
TRBJ2-3 | TRBV5-1 | CASSLRLAGGLTDTQYF
TRBJ1-5 | TRBV12-3/TRBV12-4 | CASSFSHQPQHF
TRBJ2-7 | TRBV18 | CASSPTFGGSNEQYF
TRBJ2-5 | TRBV27 | CASSLLARETQYF
TRBJ2-1 | TRBV18 | CASSPAGPSYNEQFF
TRBJ2-7 | TRBV4-2 | CASSPSFSLAGGYEQYF
TRBJ1-1 | TRBV5-1 | CASSILPQGLSNTEAFF
TRBJ2-5 | TRBV7-8 | CASSLASGREGETQYF
TRBJ2-1 | TRBV7-8 | CASSDPSGKAYNEQFF
TRBJ2-1 | TRBV5-1 | CASSLELADIINEQFF